This T cell receptor beta chain stems from a study of shared clonotypes between healthy human individuals (dated by TCRdb to 2020 to 2022). Looking at the study overall: The cohort comprised a couple of women and a few men aged 18 to 49 years. Between about 0.85 and 9.5 billion PBMCs per donor were obtained by leukapheresis. To estimate repertoire size and how much clonotype sharing occurs between individuals, the study deeply sequenced the blood TCR repertoires of about five healthy adults. For each donor, three plates each were used for CD4 naive and CD4 memory, two plates were used for CD8 naive, and one plate was used for CD8 memory. Libraries were prepared and TCR repertoires were sequenced by different laboratories using diverse techniques, in order to increase sequencing depth and limit assay-specific biases. Broader findings and caveats from the paper: The small number of donors limited the genetic and exposure-history diversity represented. Clonotypes shared by all four sorted-subset donors showed higher generation probabilities than non-shared clonotypes. Only blood was sampled, and tissue TCR repertoires likely differ from those in blood. Larger estimated clonotype richness was generally found for naive subsets than for memory subsets. Pairwise subsampling led to the expectation that sequencing depth would affect the degree of clonotype sharing among donors. Even with the large sequencing depth, rarefaction of the sorted-subset datasets indicated that sequencing was incomplete. When a few donors were compared, the shared fraction of clonotypes was 5% to 6.5% for naive CD4, 3.5% to 4% for naive CD8, about 2.5% for memory CD4, and around 0.4% for memory CD8.

From its cysteine to its phenylalanine, the CDR3 spans 12 amino acids. Kept here is only the CDR3 DNA, which spans 36 bases and is read in frame from base 1. From a lookup of the germline V gene, CDR1 and CDR2 are MNHEY and SVGAGI. The donors were healthy, HIV-negative adults who had no recently reported acute infections or vaccinations. Only Caucasian adults living in Nashville, Tennessee, USA were represented among the donors. CD4+ T cells were enriched by magnetic negative selection; naive cells were then positively selected on CD45RA, and the negative fraction formed the memory subset. After blood collection by leukapheresis, PBMCs were isolated using Ficoll-Histopaque density gradient centrifugation and then cryopreserved in the vapor phase of liquid nitrogen. Analytical flow cytometry was used to check the purity and quantity of every magnetically sorted T cell population. Genomic DNA was isolated from each sorted fraction and quantified by UV absorbance on a Nanodrop 2000c.

This clone was recorded once. Which antigen it targets is not known. Per-base quality was not reported, and no clone a single base away is much larger than it. Using the deep immunoSEQ assay, multiplex PCR amplified TCR CDR3 regions from genomic DNA. Extracted genomic DNA from each cell subset was distributed evenly across all wells of several immunoSEQ 96-well plates, and each plate was treated as a replicate. Each replicate PCR for sorted subsets received about 180 ng genomic DNA, equal to some 32,000 T cell genomes. Purified libraries were measured with a Qubit 3.0 fluorometer, size-checked on a Bioanalyzer 2100, and measured again with the KAPA Library Quantification kit. A separate single-read 150-cycle Illumina NextSeq 550 flow cell was used to sequence each immunoSEQ 96-well plate. The source study handled its data this way. Because only junctional sequences without quality scores were contained in the immunoSEQ output, filtering matching that applied to full-length reads could not be performed. To assign V/J genes and CDR3, sequences were annotated against IMGT germline references using PyIR, a Python wrapper for IgBLAST v1.9. Any read was removed if the V/J assignment was weak (E-value above 1e-6), the CDR3 was missing, or the read contained stop codons, out-of-frame junctions, or ambiguous translated residues. V3J clonotypes were defined by identical inferred V gene, J gene, and CDR3 amino acid sequence. Percentage overlap between repertoires was computed as shared unique clonotypes divided by the size of the smaller repertoire. RTK rarefaction, the Chao1 estimator, and Recon v2.1 estimates of unobserved clonotypes were used to assess repertoire richness. For all TCRbeta clonotypes obtained by the gDNA method from a few donors, generation probabilities were computed with OLGA. TCRdb mirrors the immuneACCESS table, restricted to in-frame sequences. Some clones are absent from its copies; in checked studies, under half trace to an unresolved V gene, and the reason for the others is unknown. V and J calls and clone size follow that table, whereas D and trimming were derived from the DNA. The table for this sample lists approximately 2.4 million clones; approximately 96% of them were counted only once. Less than 0.15% of the sample belongs to the ten largest clones.

The rearrangement joined TRBV6-5 to TRBJ1-6, with the D gene too uncertain to name. Sequences were obtained from naive CD4+ T cells sorted from blood. In the paper's terms, the cell subset or site label means: CD45RA+ positively selected. This receptor was taken from a man between 18 and 29 years old in good health. The nucleotide sequence reads as follows: TGTGCTACCGGGGATTATAATTCACCCCTCCACTTT. This is translated as CATGDYNSPLHF.